This TCR beta chain was sequenced in a study of cytomegalovirus exposure and HLA in healthy donors. The V and J ends lost 3 bases and 0 bases, in that order; junction bases with no gene match: 5. The CDR3 is 16 residues long. Per the germline V gene, CDR1 is SGHTA and CDR2 is FQGNSA. Primers for the PCR totalled 60 Vbeta and 13 Jbeta. TCRdb's table, derived via immunoSEQ multiplex PCR, lists solely in-frame clones and lacks some. The table lists some 120,000 clones, about four fifths of them singletons. The source material was PBMCs. The rearrangement uses TRBV7-2 and TRBJ1-3; 7 bases align to TRBD1. This receptor was obtained from a man aged 30-40 years in good health and CMV-seropositive. CDR3: CASSFSTGSSGNTIYF. The CDR3 DNA follows: TGTGCCAGCAGCTTCTCGACAGGGTCCTCTGGAAACACCATATATTTT.